A single T cell receptor beta chain is shown here with its context. The sample comes from a study of technical replicates of blood from several donors. V shed 1 base, J shed 5 bases, and the junction held 8 bases outside the gene matches. The CDR3 is made up of 15 amino acids. CDR1 and CDR2 from the germline V gene are SGHRS and YFSETQ. Measured with immunoSEQ multiplex PCR; TCRdb has only the in-frame clones, and not every one. The table has approximately 76,000 clones, more than 85% seen once; the top ten hold 0.25%. V usage is TRBV5-1 and J usage is TRBJ2-7; 8 nucleotides match TRBD1. The sample taken for sequencing was T cells isolated from PBMCs. This TCR came from a human donor in good health. CDR3 nucleotides: TGCGCCAGCAGCTTGTTGGACAGGGTGAGGGACGAGCAGTACTTC. It is translated as CASSLLDRVRDEQYF.